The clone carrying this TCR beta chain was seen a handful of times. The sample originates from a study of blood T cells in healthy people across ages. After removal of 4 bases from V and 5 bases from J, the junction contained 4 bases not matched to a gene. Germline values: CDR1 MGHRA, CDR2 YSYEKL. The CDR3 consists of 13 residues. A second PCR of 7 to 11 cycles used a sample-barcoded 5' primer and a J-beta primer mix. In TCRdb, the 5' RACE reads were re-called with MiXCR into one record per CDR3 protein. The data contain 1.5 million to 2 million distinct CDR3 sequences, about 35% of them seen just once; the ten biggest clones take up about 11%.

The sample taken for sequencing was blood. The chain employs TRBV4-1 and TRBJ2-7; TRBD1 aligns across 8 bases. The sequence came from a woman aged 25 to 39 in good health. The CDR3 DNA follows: TGCGCCAGCAGCCGGACAGGGAGCGACGAGCAGTACTTC. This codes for CASSRTGSDEQYF.